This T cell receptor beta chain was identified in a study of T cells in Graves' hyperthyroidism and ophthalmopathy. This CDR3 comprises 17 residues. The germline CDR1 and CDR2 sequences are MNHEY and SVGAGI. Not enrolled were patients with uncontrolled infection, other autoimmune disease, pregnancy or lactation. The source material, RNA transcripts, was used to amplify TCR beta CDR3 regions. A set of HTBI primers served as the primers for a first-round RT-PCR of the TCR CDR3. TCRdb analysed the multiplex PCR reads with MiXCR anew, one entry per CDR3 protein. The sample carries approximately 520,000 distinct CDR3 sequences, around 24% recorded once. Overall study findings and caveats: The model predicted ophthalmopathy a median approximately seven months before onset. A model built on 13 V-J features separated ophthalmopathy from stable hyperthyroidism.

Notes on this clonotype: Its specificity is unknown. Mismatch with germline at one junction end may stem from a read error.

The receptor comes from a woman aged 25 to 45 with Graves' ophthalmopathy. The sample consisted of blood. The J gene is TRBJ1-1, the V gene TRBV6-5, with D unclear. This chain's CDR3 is CASSYLWGSGDNTESFF. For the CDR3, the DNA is TGTGCCAGCAGTTACTTGTGGGGAAGTGGTGATAACACTGAATCTTTCTTT.